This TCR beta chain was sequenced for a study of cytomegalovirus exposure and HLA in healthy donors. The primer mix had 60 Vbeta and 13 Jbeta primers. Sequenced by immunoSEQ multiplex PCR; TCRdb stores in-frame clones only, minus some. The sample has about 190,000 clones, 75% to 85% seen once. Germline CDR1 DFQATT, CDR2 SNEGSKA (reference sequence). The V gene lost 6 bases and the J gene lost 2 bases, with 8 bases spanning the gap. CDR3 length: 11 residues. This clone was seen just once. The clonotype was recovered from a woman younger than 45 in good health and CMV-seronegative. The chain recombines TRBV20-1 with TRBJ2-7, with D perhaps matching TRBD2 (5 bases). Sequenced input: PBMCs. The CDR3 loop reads CSARRTYEQYF. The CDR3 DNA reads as TGCAGTGCCCGGAGGACCTACGAGCAGTACTTC.